This paragraph covers one T cell receptor (beta chain) sequence. The antigen is unknown. The record originates from a study of cytomegalovirus exposure and HLA in healthy donors. Overall study: Earlier work reported 95 million to 130 million unique TCR beta sequences from about 180 million T cells.

Overall study results and limits: An observed cluster of highly shared sequence variants was recorded as a likely sequencing artifact. TCR beta chains associated with HLA were, in a later analysis, more clonally expanded than equally common others. A missense DCLRE1C variant was associated with V- and J-gene trimming of TCR beta chains in a later analysis, and an independent cohort replicated the association.

13 Jbeta primers and 60 Vbeta primers were used for the PCR. This table comes from immunoSEQ multiplex PCR, and its TCRdb copy is limited to in-frame clones, with some not included. The table lists roughly 100,000 clones, about 85% of them singletons, with 3% to 4% in the top ten. CDR3 length: 16 amino acids. Germline V gives CDR1 LGHNT, CDR2 FRNRAP. The V and J ends lost 3 bases and 7 bases, in that order; junction bases with no gene match: 10. Sequencing used PBMCs. This chain connects TRBV12-5 to TRBJ2-2, with 8 bases that match TRBD1. The clonotype was recovered from a man younger than 40 in good health and CMV-seronegative. Written as DNA, the CDR3 is TGTGCTAGTGGTTTTATAGGACAGGGAAGTGTCGGGGAGCTGTTTTTT. It codes for CASGFIGQGSVGELFF.